Following are 5 T cell receptor beta chains from one sample sequenced in a study of T cells in Graves' hyperthyroidism and ophthalmopathy. Amplification yielded TCR beta CDR3 regions, with RNA transcripts as the source. The TCR CDR3 was amplified in a first-round RT-PCR using the HTBI primer set. TCRdb redid the calling of the multiplex PCR reads with MiXCR, one entry per CDR3 protein. The sample lists 600,000 or so distinct CDR3 sequences, roughly 16% occurring once. Sequencing was done on a sample of blood. The receptors shown here come from a woman aged 25 to 45 with Graves' hyperthyroidism.

The V gene is TRBV20-1, the J gene TRBJ1-2; TRBD1 aligns across 8 bases. The CDR3 totals 14 residues. J gave up 4 bases and V 2 bases, and 6 bases lay outside the gene matches. Germline values: CDR1 DFQATT, CDR2 SNEGSKA (reference sequence). Here the CDR3 DNA reads TGCAGTGCTAGATCCTCCGGACAGGGCTATGGCTACACCTTC. Its translation is CSARSSGQGYGYTF.

The V call is TRBV7-9, the J call TRBJ2-1; weak D call: TRBD2 (6 bases). The CDR3 has 14 amino acids. Between the trimmed V and J ends, which lost 3 bases and 9 bases, there was a span of 15 bases. Germline V CDR1 and CDR2: SEHNR, FQNEAQ (reference sequence). The CDR3 sequence: CASSLTGLEGEQFF. The CDR3 nucleotides read TGTGCCAGCAGCTTGACGGGTTTGGAGGGTGAGCAGTTCTTC.

Ten or more counts support this clonotype. The rearrangement joins TRBV30 to TRBJ2-1; 8 bases line up with TRBD1. Germline CDR1 reads GTSNPN; CDR2 reads SVGIG (reference sequence). The V segment lost 4 bases and the J segment 3 bases; nucleotides outside the gene matches: 5. The CDR3 contains 14 residues. The CDR3 DNA is TGTGCCTGGATCGACAGGGGAAGCTACAATGAGCAGTTCTTC. This gives the protein CAWIDRGSYNEQFF.

This clonotype was seen more than once but under ten times. J is TRBJ2-1 and V is TRBV4-2, with D uncertain. The CDR3 has 17 amino acids. V lost 0 bases to trimming and J lost 9 bases, with 21 bases between them. The germline CDR1 and CDR2 sequences are LGHNA and YNFKEQ. The CDR3 protein is CASSQEAATQKTGEQFF. In DNA form, the CDR3 reads TGTGCCAGCAGCCAAGAGGCGGCAACCCAAAAGACCGGTGAGCAGTTCTTC.

J is TRBJ2-1 and V is TRBV7-9, with D tentatively TRBD1 or TRBD2 (5 bases each). Germline V lookup: CDR1 SEHNR, CDR2 FQNEAQ (reference sequence). The CDR3 length is 16 residues. V was shortened by 6 bases and J by 7 bases, with 22 bases between the two germline ends. In nucleotides, the CDR3 is TGTGCCAGCAGTCCGAGGGACGGAACCTCTGGGAATGAGCAGTTCTTC. Translation: CASSPRDGTSGNEQFF.